The rows below give T cell receptor beta chains drawn from one sample of a study of T cell responses to AZD1222 COVID-19 vaccine. Only in-frame clones appear in the TCRdb table, and some are missing; sequencing was by immunoSEQ multiplex PCR. The sample records approximately 130,000 clones, roughly 93% being singletons. This specimen consisted of peripheral blood, obtained on day 0 of AZD1222 vaccination. These receptors all come from an adult in good health. The CDR3 runs from the conserved cysteine through the conserved F or W.

v_gene	j_gene	CDR3aa
TRBV6-2/TRBV6-3	TRBJ1-5	CASSRRQGAQPQHF
TRBV5-6	TRBJ2-1	CASSLLRGVSYNEQFF
TRBV24-1	TRBJ2-1	CATSDLDGIYNEQFF
TRBV7-2	TRBJ1-5	CASSLSWDQPQHF
TRBV2	TRBJ2-6	CASSALGSSGANVLTF
TRBV5-1	TRBJ1-2	CASSTDRGGDGYTF
TRBV2	TRBJ2-3	CASGPGDTQNTDTQYF
TRBV5-1	TRBJ2-1	CASRWTVGYEQFF
TRBV7-9	TRBJ2-1	CASSLGFSGSDEQFF
TRBV6-2/TRBV6-3	TRBJ1-2	CASSLGGRNGYTF
TRBV10-3	TRBJ2-1	CAIRPGTSGSNEQFF
TRBV27	TRBJ1-2	CASSNYDSLYGYTF
TRBV30	TRBJ1-4	CAWSVQGGTNEKLFF
TRBV5-4	TRBJ1-4	CASSQTGSEKLFF
TRBV5-1	TRBJ2-5	CASSWTSGRLETQYF
TRBV28	TRBJ1-5	CASRVQEGNQPQHF
TRBV7-2	TRBJ2-2	CASRFTGANTGELFF
TRBV6-4	TRBJ2-1	CASSESSGRGEQFF
TRBV28	TRBJ1-5	CASSFGNQPQHF
TRBV2	TRBJ1-2	CASRSGLTAWGGYTF
TRBV11-2	TRBJ2-3	CASSPSGGTDTQYF
TRBV29-1	TRBJ1-3	CSVLLNSGNTIYF
TRBV4-2	TRBJ1-2	CASSTSQTANYGYTF
TRBV11-2	TRBJ2-3	CASSQEGTRISDTQYF
TRBV7-8	TRBJ2-5	CASSWEKETQYF
TRBV7-9	TRBJ1-2	CASSLAHEDGYTF
TRBV5-4	TRBJ1-6	CASSLDRWASPLHF
TRBV30	TRBJ1-1	CAWSVLSGYTEAFF
TRBV6-2/TRBV6-3	TRBJ1-3	CASSRGMRTATGNTIYF
TRBV6-5	TRBJ2-7	CASRGGSYEQYF
TRBV28	TRBJ2-7	CASTPRLAVSYEQYF
TRBV7-9	TRBJ2-2	CASTPKGGGGGELFF
TRBV7-2	TRBJ1-3	CASSPQRGYGNTIYF
TRBV12-1	TRBJ1-2	CASSWEATGANYGYTF
TRBV21-1	TRBJ2-3	CASSDDRGRISTDTQYF
TRBV5-1	TRBJ2-6	CASSLAAGGSSGANVLTF
TRBV6-1	TRBJ1-1	CASSEVGGRLMNTEAFF
TRBV9	TRBJ2-7	CASTPGTVSSEQYF
TRBV11-2	TRBJ2-1	CASSLSSSYNEQFF
TRBV29-1	TRBJ1-1	CSVPDTSGRGWHTEAFF
TRBV29-1	TRBJ2-1	CSVEVLAGSEQFF
TRBV21-1	TRBJ1-3	CASSKGAPSDRGRLAGNTIYF
TRBV28	TRBJ1-2	CASSPASGGAHGYTF
TRBV5-1	TRBJ2-2	CASSLGLAGGELFF
TRBV6-2/TRBV6-3	TRBJ1-4	CASSYPTGITTNEKLFF
TRBV6-6	TRBJ2-7	CASSYSLDGPYEQYF
TRBV24-1	TRBJ2-3	CATSDLQRGTDTQYF
TRBV9	TRBJ1-3	CASSVESEGRGNTIYF
TRBV7-9	TRBJ1-1	CASSLVQGYTEAFF
TRBV27	TRBJ2-7	CASSLRGRTTEEQYF
TRBV14	TRBJ1-4	CASSQTGNYEKLFF